This T cell receptor beta chain was retrieved from a study of cytomegalovirus exposure and HLA in healthy donors. Study background: An analysis done earlier identified 95 million to 140 million unique TCR beta sequences from approximately 180 million T cells. Caucasian-associated ancestry cluster membership applied to 75% to 85% of about 370 genotyped donors. Whole-study results and caveats: Immune exposure information comprised only CMV serostatus. For most TCR beta V segments, an earlier analysis put the productive rate at about 90% or about 30% of the time.

PCR primers comprised 60 Vbeta and 13 Jbeta primers. TCRdb's table, derived via immunoSEQ multiplex PCR, lists solely in-frame clones and lacks some. The data show about 130,000 clones, roughly 85% seen once. With V trimmed by 3 bases and J by 2 bases, 5 bases remained unmatched. Germline V CDR1 and CDR2: SGDLS, YYNGEE. CDR3 length: 15 residues. A remark on this clone: The antigen is undetermined.

The sequence derives from a man aged 40-49 years in good health and CMV-seropositive. V gene TRBV9 combines with J gene TRBJ1-1; 9 nucleotides agree with TRBD1. Sequencing input: PBMCs. CDR3 loop: CASSAGDRENTEAFF. The CDR3 DNA follows: TGTGCCAGCAGCGCCGGGGACAGGGAAAACACTGAAGCTTTCTTT.